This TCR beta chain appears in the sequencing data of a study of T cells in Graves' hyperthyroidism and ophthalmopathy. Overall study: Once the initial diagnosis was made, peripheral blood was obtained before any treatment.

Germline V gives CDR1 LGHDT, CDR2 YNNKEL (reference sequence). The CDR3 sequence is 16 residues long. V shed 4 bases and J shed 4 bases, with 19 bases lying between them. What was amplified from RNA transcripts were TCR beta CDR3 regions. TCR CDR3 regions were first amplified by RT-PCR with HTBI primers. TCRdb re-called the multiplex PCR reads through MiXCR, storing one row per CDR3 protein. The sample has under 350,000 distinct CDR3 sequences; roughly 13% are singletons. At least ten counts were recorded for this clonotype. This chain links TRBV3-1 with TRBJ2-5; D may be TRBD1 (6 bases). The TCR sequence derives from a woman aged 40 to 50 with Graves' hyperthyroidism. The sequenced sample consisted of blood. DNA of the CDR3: TGTGCCAGCAGCCCTAGGGACATCCCTTCGGGAGAGACCCAGTACTTC. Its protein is CASSPRDIPSGETQYF.